This TCR beta chain was sequenced in a study of a mutant IDH1 vaccine in newly diagnosed glioma. Time point of the sample: week 35, safety follow-up. All doses held 300 ug of mutant IDH1 20-mer peptide, with topical imiquimod. This clone was seen a handful of times. Its target is not known. Profiling relied on immunoSEQ multiplex PCR, and the TCRdb table lists in-frame clones only, not all of them. Of roughly 50,000 clones listed, around 84% were seen once; the top ten hold roughly 4%. CDR1 and CDR2 (germline): SQVTM, ANQGSEA. Trimming shortened V by 3 bases and J by 12 bases, and 11 bases separated the two germline ends. CDR3 length equals 11 residues.

Sequencing used PBMCs, obtained from a glioma patient whose treatment included an IDH1 peptide vaccine. The receptor's source is a woman between 18 and 29 years old with glioma. The J gene is TRBJ1-4, the V gene TRBV29-1; D ambiguous. The CDR3 region has the DNA TGCAGCGTTGAGACGGGTTTGGAACTGTTTTTT. It codes for CSVETGLELFF.